This T cell receptor (beta chain) was identified in a study of control samples from healthy donors and cancer patients (dated by TCRdb to the early 2020s). Libraries were prepared through the immunoSEQ multiplex PCR assay. TCRdb limited this immuneACCESS table to in-frame rearrangements with V and J called. A share of clones is missing; checked studies link under half to unresolved V genes, and the rest is unexplained. The sample table holds 98,000 or so clones, of which around 80% were seen once. The biggest ten clones account for about 10% of the sample. Measured from the cysteine to the phenylalanine, the CDR3 is 15 residues long. The only DNA kept is the CDR3, 45 bases in frame from the first base. CDR1 SGHDT and CDR2 YYEEEE are derived from the germline V gene. V loses 1 base of germline sequence and J loses 8 bases, and the interval between the two ends is 18 bases. As regards this clone: The clone's antigen remains unknown. No base-level quality is on record; no much larger clone is a single base apart.

This receptor was obtained from a woman under 40 in good health. Recombination joined TRBV5-6 with TRBJ1-2; a weak D assignment points to TRBD1 (6 bases agree). What was sequenced was blood. The DNA is TGTGCCAGCAGCTTGCCCGGGGGCGCCTCCCGAGGCTACACCTTC. Protein translation: CASSLPGGASRGYTF.